The 10 T cell receptor beta chains in this list originate from one sample, sequenced in a study of blood T cell repertoires in COVID-19. The protocol was immunoSEQ multiplex PCR, while the TCRdb copy is restricted to in-frame clones and leaves out a portion. The sample shows about 95,000 clones, 89% of them seen only once. Sequenced input: peripheral blood. The receptors come from a man aged 60 to 69 with COVID-19, enrolled during active disease.

The chain recombines TRBV5-1 with TRBJ1-2, with D perhaps TRBD1 (6 bases). V was shortened by 4 bases and J by 5 bases, with 15 bases between the two germline ends. Looked up from germline, CDR1 is SGHRS and CDR2 is YFSETQ. The CDR3 consists of 14 residues. The CDR3 DNA reads as TGCGCCAGCAGCCCGGACAGTCCGGCGTATGGCTACACCTTC. Its protein is CASSPDSPAYGYTF.

This rearrangement joins TRBV5-1 to TRBJ2-1, with TRBD1 identical over 7 bases. V gave up 7 bases and J gave up 7 bases; unmatched junction bases: 14. The CDR3 runs to 15 residues. The V gene's germline CDR1 is SGHRS and CDR2 YFSETQ. Written as DNA, the CDR3 is TGCGCCAGCGGCCAGACGGGACAGTCGAGGAATGAGCAGTTCTTC. Protein: CASGQTGQSRNEQFF.

This chain links TRBV27 with TRBJ2-2; 7 nucleotides agree with TRBD2. Germline assignment: CDR1 MNHEY and CDR2 SMNVEV (reference sequence). The CDR3 totals 15 residues. Unmatched junction bases numbered 9, after V lost 6 bases and J lost 5 bases. CDR3 sequence: CASSRPGLTTGELFF. The CDR3 nucleotides read TGTGCCAGCAGCCGTCCGGGACTAACGACCGGGGAGCTGTTTTTT.

This chain joins TRBV11-3 and TRBJ2-2, with D perhaps matching TRBD2 (6 bases). With 8 bases removed from V and 7 bases from J, the gap between germline ends came to 14 bases. Germline values: CDR1 SGHNT, CDR2 YENEEA. This CDR3 is built from 13 residues. CDR3 DNA: TGTGCCAGCGCCCTCGGGAGTCACGGGGAGCTGTTTTTT. Translated, it gives CASALGSHGELFF.

This clone was recorded once. The chain links TRBV14 to TRBJ1-1; 9 bases map to TRBD1. With V trimmed by 4 bases and J by 11 bases, 20 bases remained unmatched. The CDR3 contains 17 residues. Germline V gene data show CDR1 as SGHDN and CDR2 as FVKESK. CDR3 nucleotides: TGTGCCAGCAGCCCTGTGACTTCGGACAGGGGTTATCAGAAGGCTTTCTTT. Protein product: CASSPVTSDRGYQKAFF.

The V gene is TRBV7-8, the J gene TRBJ2-4; 10 nucleotides align to TRBD1. The CDR3 covers 16 residues. Losses at the gene ends were 5 bases for V and 6 bases for J; bases not matched to a gene: 10. Germline CDR1 is SGHVS and CDR2 is FQNEAQ. The CDR3 here is CASSGGDRGLGNIQYF. The DNA of the CDR3 is TGTGCCAGCAGCGGGGGAGACAGGGGGCTTGGAAACATTCAGTACTTC.

The genes are TRBV6-5 and TRBJ2-1; D may be TRBD1 (6 bases). The CDR3 is 15 residues long. Germline V gene sequence: CDR1 MNHEY, CDR2 SVGAGI. Trimming cost V 6 bases and J 0 bases, with 12 bases left between them. The DNA for the CDR3 is TGTGCCAGCAGGACAGGAGCAGGCTCCTACAATGAGCAGTTCTTC. It translates to CASRTGAGSYNEQFF.

The chain has TRBV7-2 and TRBJ1-5, with D possibly TRBD1 on 5 matching bases. The CDR3 is 13 amino acids. Trimming removed 5 bases from V and 4 bases from J, with 9 bases in between. The germline V gene has CDR1 SGHTA and CDR2 FQGNSA. The chain's CDR3 is CASSTQGNQPQHF. In DNA form, the CDR3 reads TGTGCCAGCAGCACCCAGGGAAATCAGCCCCAGCATTTT.

The chain couples TRBV11-3 to TRBJ1-1, with D hard to call. V lost 2 bases, J lost 4 bases, and 11 bases lay in between. Germline V gene lookup returns CDR1 SGHNT and CDR2 YENEEA. This CDR3 has 14 amino acids. CDR3 protein: CASSLNGEATEAFF. For the CDR3, the DNA is TGTGCCAGCAGCTTAAATGGGGAGGCCACTGAAGCTTTCTTT.

This CDR3 reads CASSRDRVRTGELFF. The DNA for the CDR3 is TGTGCCAGCAGCCGGGACAGGGTGCGGACCGGGGAGCTGTTTTTT. J is TRBJ2-2 and V is TRBV7-8, with TRBD1 identical over 9 bases. V shed 5 bases and J 5 bases; nucleotides not matched to a gene: 6. This CDR3 contains 15 residues. Germline values: CDR1 SGHVS, CDR2 FQNEAQ.